Included here is one T cell receptor beta chain sequence, with context. Its antigen is not known. This CDR3 is 16 amino acids long. Deletions cut 2 bases from V and 2 bases from J, with 16 bases between. In germline, CDR1 is SEHNR, CDR2 FQNEAQ (reference sequence). The record originates from a study of shared clonotypes between healthy human individuals. Study-level findings and limits: Naive subsets usually exceeded memory subsets in estimated richness. The expectation was that sequencing depth would affect clonotype sharing among donors.

The protocol was immunoSEQ multiplex PCR, while the TCRdb copy is restricted to in-frame clones and leaves out a portion. Found here are about 2.2 million clones, about 92% of them singletons; the top ten hold over 1.5%. Terminally differentiated effector memory CD45RA+ cells were left out of the naive CD8 fraction, which was CD45RO-negative and positively selected for CCR7. The receptor was derived from a man younger than 35 in good health. Some clones in this sample may be carry-over from other donors' samples. The gene calls are TRBV7-9 and TRBJ2-7, with a weak D call TRBD2 (5 bases). The sample was naive CD8+ T cells from PBMCs. The CDR3, as DNA: TGTGCCAGCAGCTTACCTCCCGGGAAGTCCGCCTACGAGCAGTACTTC. Its protein is CASSLPPGKSAYEQYF.